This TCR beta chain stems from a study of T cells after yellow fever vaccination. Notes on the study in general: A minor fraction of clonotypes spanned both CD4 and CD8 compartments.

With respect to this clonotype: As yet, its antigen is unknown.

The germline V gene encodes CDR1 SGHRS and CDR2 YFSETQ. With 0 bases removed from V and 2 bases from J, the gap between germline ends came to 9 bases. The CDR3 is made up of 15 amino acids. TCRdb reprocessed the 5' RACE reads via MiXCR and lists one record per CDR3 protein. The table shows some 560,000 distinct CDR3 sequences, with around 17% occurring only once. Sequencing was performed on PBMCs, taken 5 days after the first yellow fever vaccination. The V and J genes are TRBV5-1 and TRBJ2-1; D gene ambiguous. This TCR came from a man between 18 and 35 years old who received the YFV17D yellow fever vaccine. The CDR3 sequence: CASSLAGNAYNEQFF. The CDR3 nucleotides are TGCGCCAGCAGCTTGGCGGGTAACGCCTACAATGAGCAGTTCTTC.